These 2 T cell receptor beta chains share one sample of origin, sequenced in a study of T cell changes during pregnancy in multiple sclerosis. TCRdb's copy holds only in-frame clones and misses some; the assay was immunoSEQ multiplex PCR. This sample carries some 21,000 clones, about 90% of them seen once, and the ten largest clones take around 5%. The sample consisted of CD8+ T cells from peripheral blood mononuclear cells, taken in the second trimester of pregnancy. These TCRs come from a female donor in good health, enrolled as a control in a pregnancy study.

This clone has a single count. This rearrangement joins TRBV9 to TRBJ2-3, with D possibly matching TRBD2 (7 bases). The CDR3 extends over 14 amino acids. Germline-derived CDR1 and CDR2 are SGDLS and YYNGEE. V was pared by 4 bases and J by 4 bases, with 13 bases between. In nucleotides, the CDR3 is TGTGCCAGCAGCTCAGTAGGGGGGGCAGATACGCAGTATTTT. Protein product: CASSSVGGADTQYF.

The chain has TRBV7-9 and TRBJ2-7, with D unresolved. This CDR3 comprises 13 residues. The V and J ends lost 1 base and 2 bases respectively, with 6 bases between them. The germline CDR1 and CDR2 sequences are SEHNR and FQNEAQ (reference sequence). CDR3 sequence: CASSLVSPYEQYF. The DNA for the CDR3 is TGTGCCAGCAGCTTAGTCAGTCCCTACGAGCAGTACTTC.